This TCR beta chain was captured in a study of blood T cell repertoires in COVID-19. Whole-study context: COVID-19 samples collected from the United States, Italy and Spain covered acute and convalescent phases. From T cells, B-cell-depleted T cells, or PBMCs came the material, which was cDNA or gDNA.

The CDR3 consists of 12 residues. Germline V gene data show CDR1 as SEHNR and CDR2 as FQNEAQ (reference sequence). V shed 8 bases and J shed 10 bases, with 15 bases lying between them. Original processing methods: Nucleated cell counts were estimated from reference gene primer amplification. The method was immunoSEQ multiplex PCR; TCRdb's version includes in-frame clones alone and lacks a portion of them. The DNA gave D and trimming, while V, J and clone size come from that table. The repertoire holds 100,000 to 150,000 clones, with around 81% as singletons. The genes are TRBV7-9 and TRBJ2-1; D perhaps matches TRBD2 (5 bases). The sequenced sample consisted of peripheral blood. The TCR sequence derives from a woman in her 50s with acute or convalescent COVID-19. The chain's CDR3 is CASVPWEWEQFF. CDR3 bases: TGTGCCAGCGTACCCTGGGAGTGGGAGCAGTTCTTC.